Reported below is one T cell receptor (beta chain). Its antigen is undetermined. This specimen belongs to a study of cytomegalovirus exposure and HLA in healthy donors. Study-level information: As released early, the data held roughly 85 million unique TCRs from HLA-typed donors. Study results and limitations: Equally common other TCR beta chains were less clonally expanded than HLA-associated ones, a later analysis found.

The PCR made use of 60 Vbeta and 13 Jbeta primers. Original handling: Later analysis identified tens of millions of unique TCR beta chains, some 10 million shared. Measured with immunoSEQ multiplex PCR; TCRdb has only the in-frame clones, and not every one. That table gives V, J and clone size, and the DNA gave D and trimming. The sample lists about 190,000 clones; approximately 80% were seen once. Between the trimmed V and J ends, which lost 4 bases and 8 bases, there was a span of 15 bases. The V gene's germline CDR1 is SGHNT and CDR2 YYREEE (reference sequence). CDR3 length: 14 amino acids. The specimen sequenced was PBMCs. The receptor's source is a woman aged 25-40 years in good health and CMV-seropositive. J is TRBJ2-2 and V is TRBV5-4; D might be TRBD2 (6 bases). CDR3 in amino acids: CASSGGLTGGELFF. In nucleotides, the CDR3 is TGTGCCAGCAGCGGGGGACTCACTGGTGGGGAGCTGTTTTTT.